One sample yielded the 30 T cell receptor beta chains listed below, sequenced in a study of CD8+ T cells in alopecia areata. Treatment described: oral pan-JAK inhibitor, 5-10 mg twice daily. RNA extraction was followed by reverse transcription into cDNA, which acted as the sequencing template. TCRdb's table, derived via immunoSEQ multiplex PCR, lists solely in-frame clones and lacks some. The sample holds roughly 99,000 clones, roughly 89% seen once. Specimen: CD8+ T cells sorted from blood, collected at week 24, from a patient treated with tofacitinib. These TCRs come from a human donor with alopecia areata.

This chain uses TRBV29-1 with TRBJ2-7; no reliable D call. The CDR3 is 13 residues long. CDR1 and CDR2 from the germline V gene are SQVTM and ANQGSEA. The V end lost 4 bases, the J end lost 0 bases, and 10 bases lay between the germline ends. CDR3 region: CSVVPAGSYEQYF. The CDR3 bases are TGCAGCGTTGTTCCGGCAGGCTCCTACGAGCAGTACTTC.

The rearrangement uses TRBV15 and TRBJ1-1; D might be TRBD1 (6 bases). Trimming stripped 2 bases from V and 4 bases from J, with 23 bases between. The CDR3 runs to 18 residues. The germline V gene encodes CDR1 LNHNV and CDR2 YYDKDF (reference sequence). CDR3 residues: CATSRPTWDISQGTEAFF. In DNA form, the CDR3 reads TGTGCCACCAGCAGACCTACCTGGGACATCTCCCAAGGCACTGAAGCTTTCTTT.

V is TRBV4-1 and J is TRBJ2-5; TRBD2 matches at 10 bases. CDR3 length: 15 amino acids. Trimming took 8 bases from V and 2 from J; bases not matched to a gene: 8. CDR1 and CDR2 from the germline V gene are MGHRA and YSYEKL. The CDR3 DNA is TGCGCCAGCCGCGTAAGCGGGGGGGCACAAGAGACCCAGTACTTC. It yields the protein CASRVSGGAQETQYF.

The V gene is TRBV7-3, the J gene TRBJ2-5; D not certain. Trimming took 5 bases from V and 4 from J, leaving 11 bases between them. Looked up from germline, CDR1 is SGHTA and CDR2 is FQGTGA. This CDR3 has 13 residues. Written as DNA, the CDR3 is TGTGCCAGCAGCAAAACTATGGGAGAGACCCAGTACTTC. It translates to CASSKTMGETQYF.

CDR3 nucleotide sequence: TGCAGCGTTGTATTCCGACTAGCGGGGACCACAGATACGCAGTATTTT. Its translation: CSVVFRLAGTTDTQYF. The rearrangement links TRBV29-1 to TRBJ2-3, with TRBD2 matching over 11 bases. Germline lookup yields CDR1 SQVTM and CDR2 ANQGSEA. The ends lost 4 bases at V and 2 bases at J; junction bases unmatched: 8. The CDR3 loop spans 16 amino acids.

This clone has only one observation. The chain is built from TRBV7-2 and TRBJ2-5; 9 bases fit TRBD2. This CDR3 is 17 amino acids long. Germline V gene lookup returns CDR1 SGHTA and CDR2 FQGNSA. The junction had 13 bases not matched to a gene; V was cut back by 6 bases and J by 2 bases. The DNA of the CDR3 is TGTGCCAGCAGTTCGATCGAGCGGGGGGTTTTACAAGAGACCCAGTACTTC. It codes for CASSSIERGVLQETQYF.

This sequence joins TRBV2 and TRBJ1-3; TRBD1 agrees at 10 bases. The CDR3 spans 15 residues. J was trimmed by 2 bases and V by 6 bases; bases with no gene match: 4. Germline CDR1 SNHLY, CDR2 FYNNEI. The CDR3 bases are TGTGCCAGCAGCGCCGGGACAGGGGCTGGAAACACCATATATTTT. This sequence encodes CASSAGTGAGNTIYF.

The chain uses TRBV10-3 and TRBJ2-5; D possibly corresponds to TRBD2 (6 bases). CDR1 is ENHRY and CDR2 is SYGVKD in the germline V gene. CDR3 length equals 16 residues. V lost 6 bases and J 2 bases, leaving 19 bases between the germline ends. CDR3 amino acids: CAISSPDGGAQETQYF. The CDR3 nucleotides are TGTGCCATCAGCTCCCCAGATGGCGGGGCACAAGAGACCCAGTACTTC.

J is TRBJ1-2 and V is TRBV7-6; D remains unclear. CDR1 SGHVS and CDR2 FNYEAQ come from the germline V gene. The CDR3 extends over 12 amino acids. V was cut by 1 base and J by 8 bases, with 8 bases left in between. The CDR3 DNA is TGTGCCAGCAGCTTAGGTGGAGGAGGCTACACCTTC. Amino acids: CASSLGGGGYTF.

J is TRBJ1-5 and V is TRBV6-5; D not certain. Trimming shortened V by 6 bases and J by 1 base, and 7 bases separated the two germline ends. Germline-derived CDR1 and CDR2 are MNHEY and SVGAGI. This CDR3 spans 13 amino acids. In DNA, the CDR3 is TGTGCCAGCAGCGGACGGAGCAATCAGCCCCAGCATTTT. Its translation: CASSGRSNQPQHF.

The CDR3: CASSLSPRTDTQYF. In nucleotides, the CDR3 is TGTGCCAGCAGCTTAAGCCCTCGCACAGATACGCAGTATTTT. The chain couples TRBV11-2 to TRBJ2-3; D remains ambiguous. V was clipped by 2 bases and J by 1 base, with 7 bases between them. The CDR3 consists of 14 residues. Germline assignment: CDR1 SGHAT and CDR2 FQNNGV.

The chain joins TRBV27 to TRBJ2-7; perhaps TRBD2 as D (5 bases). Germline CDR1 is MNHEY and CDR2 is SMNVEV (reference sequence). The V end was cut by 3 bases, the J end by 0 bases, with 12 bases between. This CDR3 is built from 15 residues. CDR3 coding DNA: TGTGCCAGCAGTTTTGGGGTAGGGAGCTCCTACGAGCAGTACTTC. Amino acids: CASSFGVGSSYEQYF.

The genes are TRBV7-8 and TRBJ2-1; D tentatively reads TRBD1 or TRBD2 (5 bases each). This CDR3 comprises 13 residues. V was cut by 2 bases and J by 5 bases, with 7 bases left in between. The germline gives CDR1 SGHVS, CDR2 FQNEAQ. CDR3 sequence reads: CASSLWGNNEQFF. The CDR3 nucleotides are TGTGCCAGCAGCTTATGGGGGAACAATGAGCAGTTCTTC.

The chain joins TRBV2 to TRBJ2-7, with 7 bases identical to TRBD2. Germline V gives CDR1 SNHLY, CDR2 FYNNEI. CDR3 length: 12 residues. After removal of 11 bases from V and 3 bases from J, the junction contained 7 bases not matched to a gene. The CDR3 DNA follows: TGTGCCGGCGGGGAGGGAAACTACGAGCAGTACTTC. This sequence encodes CAGGEGNYEQYF. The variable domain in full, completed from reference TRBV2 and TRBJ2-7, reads EPEVTQTPSHQVTQMGQEVILRCVPISNHLYFYWYRQILGQKVEFLVSFYNNEISEKSEIFDDQFSVERPDGSNFTLKIRSTKLEDSAMYFCAGGEGNYEQYFGPGTRLTVT.

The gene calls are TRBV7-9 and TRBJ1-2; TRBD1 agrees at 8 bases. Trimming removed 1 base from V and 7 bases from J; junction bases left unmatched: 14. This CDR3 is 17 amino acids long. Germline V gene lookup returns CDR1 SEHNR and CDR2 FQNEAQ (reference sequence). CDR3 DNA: TGTGCCAGCAGCTTAGGCGGCGGACCAGGGGGCTATAGTGGCTACACCTTC. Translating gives CASSLGGGPGGYSGYTF. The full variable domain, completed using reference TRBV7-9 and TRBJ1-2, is DTGVSQNPRHKITKRGQNVTFRCDPISEHNRLYWYRQTLGQGPEFLTYFQNEAQLEKSRLLSDRFSAERPKGSFSTLEIQRTEQGDSAMYLCASSLGGGPGGYSGYTFGSGTRLTVV.

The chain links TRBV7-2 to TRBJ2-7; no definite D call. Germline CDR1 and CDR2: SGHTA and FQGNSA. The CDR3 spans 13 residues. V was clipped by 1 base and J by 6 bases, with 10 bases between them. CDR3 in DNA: TGTGCCAGCAGCTTAGAGGTCGCCCGCGAGCAGTACTTC. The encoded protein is CASSLEVAREQYF.

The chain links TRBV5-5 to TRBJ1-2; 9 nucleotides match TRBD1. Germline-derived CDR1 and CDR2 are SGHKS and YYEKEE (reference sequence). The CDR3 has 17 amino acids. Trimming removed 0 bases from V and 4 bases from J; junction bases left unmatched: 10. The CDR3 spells CASSLAGVTGGIYGYTF. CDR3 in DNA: TGTGCCAGCAGCTTGGCTGGGGTAACAGGGGGCATCTATGGCTACACCTTC.

CDR3 in amino acids: CASSQFGQELSNQPQHF. The CDR3 DNA sequence: TGCGCCAGCAGTCAATTTGGGCAGGAACTCTCAAATCAGCCCCAGCATTTT. J is TRBJ1-5 and V is TRBV23-1, with D hard to call. TRBV23-1 is labeled an ORF, and its function is uncertain. The CDR3 extends over 17 amino acids. V was trimmed by 1 base and J by 4 bases, leaving 17 bases between them.

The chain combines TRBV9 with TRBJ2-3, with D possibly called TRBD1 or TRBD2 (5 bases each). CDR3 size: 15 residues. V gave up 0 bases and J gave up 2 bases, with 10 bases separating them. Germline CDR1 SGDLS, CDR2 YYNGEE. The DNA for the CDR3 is TGTGCCAGCAGCGTAGTTGGGGACCCCACAGATACGCAGTATTTT. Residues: CASSVVGDPTDTQYF.

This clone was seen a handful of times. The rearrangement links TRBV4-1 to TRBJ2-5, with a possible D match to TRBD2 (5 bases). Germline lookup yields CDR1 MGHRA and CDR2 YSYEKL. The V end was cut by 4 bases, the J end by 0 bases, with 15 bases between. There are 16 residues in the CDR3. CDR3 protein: CASSLRVASNQETQYF. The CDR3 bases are TGCGCCAGCAGCCTCCGAGTAGCGTCAAACCAAGAGACCCAGTACTTC.

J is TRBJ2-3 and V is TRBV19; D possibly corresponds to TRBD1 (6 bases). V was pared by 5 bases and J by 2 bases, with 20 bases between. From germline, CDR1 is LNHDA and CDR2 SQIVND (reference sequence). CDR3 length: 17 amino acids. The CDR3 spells CASSSRPYWDITDTQYF. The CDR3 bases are TGTGCCAGTAGTTCGCGACCTTACTGGGACATCACAGATACGCAGTATTTT.

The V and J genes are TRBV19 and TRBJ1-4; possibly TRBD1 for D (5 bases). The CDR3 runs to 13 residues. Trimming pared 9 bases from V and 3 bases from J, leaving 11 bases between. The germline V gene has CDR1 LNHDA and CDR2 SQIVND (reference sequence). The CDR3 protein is CASKGVANEKLFF. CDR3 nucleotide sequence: TGTGCCAGCAAAGGGGTGGCTAATGAAAAACTGTTTTTT. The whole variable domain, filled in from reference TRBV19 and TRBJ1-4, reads DGGITQSPKYLFRKEGQNVTLSCEQNLNHDAMYWYRQDPGQGLRLIYYSQIVNDFQKGDIAEGYSVSREKKESFPLTVTSAQKNPTAFYLCASKGVANEKLFFGSGTQLSVL.

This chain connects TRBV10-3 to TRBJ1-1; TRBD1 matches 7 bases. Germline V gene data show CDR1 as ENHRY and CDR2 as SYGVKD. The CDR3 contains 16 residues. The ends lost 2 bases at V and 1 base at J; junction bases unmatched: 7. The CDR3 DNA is TGTGCCATCAGTGAGGGGGGGGACAGAGAGAACACTGAAGCTTTCTTT. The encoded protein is CAISEGGDRENTEAFF.

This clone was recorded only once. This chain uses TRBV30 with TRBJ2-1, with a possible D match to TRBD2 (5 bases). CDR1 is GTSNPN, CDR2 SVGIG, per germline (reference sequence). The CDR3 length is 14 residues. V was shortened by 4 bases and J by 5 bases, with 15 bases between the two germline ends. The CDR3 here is CAWIPGHGDNEQFF. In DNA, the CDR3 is TGTGCCTGGATTCCCGGCCACGGGGACAATGAGCAGTTCTTC.

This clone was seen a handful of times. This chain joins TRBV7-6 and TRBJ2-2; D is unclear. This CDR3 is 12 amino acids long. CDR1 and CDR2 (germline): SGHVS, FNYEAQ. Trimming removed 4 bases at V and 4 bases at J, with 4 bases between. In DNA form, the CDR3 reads TGTGCCAGCAGCTCTGTCACCGGGGAGCTGTTTTTT. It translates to CASSSVTGELFF.

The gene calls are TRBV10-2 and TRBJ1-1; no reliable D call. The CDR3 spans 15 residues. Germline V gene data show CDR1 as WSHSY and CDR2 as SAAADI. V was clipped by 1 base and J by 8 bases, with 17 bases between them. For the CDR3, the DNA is TGCGCCAGCAGTGAGTTTAGGGTCTCGATAGGGGAAGCTTTCTTT. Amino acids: CASSEFRVSIGEAFF.

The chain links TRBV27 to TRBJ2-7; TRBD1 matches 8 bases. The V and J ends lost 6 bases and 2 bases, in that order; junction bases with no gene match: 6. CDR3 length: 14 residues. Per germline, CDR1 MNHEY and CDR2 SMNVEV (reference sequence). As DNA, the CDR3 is TGTGCCAGCAGGATCGGGACAGGCCCCTACGAGCAGTACTTC. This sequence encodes CASRIGTGPYEQYF.

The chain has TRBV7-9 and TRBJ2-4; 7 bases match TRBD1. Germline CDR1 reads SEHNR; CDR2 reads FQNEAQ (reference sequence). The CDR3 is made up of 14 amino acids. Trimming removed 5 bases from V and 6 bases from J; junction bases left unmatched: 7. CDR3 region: CASSPDRSRNIQYF. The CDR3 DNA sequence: TGTGCCAGCAGCCCGGACAGGTCTCGAAACATTCAGTACTTC.

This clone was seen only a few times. CDR3 in amino acids: CASSLGAAAQYF. The CDR3 coding sequence is TGTGCCAGCAGCTTAGGAGCAGCGGCCCAGTACTTC. The chain recombines TRBV7-9 with TRBJ2-5, with D maybe TRBD2 (5 bases). V was shortened by 1 base and J by 9 bases, with 9 bases between the two germline ends. Germline loops: CDR1 SEHNR, CDR2 FQNEAQ (reference sequence). This CDR3 contains 12 residues.

The CDR3 nucleotides read TGTGCCAGTAGTAATAGAGGACTGGGCGCCGGGGAGCTGTTTTTT. Protein: CASSNRGLGAGELFF. J is TRBJ2-2 and V is TRBV19; D is perhaps TRBD2 (5 bases). Germline values: CDR1 LNHDA, CDR2 SQIVND (reference sequence). The CDR3 extends over 15 amino acids. The germline V and J ends were trimmed by 4 bases and 6 bases, with 15 bases remaining between them.